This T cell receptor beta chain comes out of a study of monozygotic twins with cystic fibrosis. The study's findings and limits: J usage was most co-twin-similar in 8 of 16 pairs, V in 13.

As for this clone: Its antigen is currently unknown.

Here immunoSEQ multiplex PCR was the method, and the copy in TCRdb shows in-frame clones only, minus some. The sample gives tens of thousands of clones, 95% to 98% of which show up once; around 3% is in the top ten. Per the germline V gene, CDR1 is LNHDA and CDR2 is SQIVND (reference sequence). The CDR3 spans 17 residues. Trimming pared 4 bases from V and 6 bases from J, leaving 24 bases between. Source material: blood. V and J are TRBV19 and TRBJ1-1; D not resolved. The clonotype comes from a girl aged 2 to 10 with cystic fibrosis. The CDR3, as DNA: TGTGCCAGTAGTAACCCCTGGGCCCCCCCCTCGCAGGCTGAAGCTTTCTTT. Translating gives CASSNPWAPPSQAEAFF. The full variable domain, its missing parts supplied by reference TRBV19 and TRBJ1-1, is DGGITQSPKYLFRKEGQNVTLSCEQNLNHDAMYWYRQDPGQGLRLIYYSQIVNDFQKGDIAEGYSVSREKKESFPLTVTSAQKNPTAFYLCASSNPWAPPSQAEAFFGQGTRLTVV.